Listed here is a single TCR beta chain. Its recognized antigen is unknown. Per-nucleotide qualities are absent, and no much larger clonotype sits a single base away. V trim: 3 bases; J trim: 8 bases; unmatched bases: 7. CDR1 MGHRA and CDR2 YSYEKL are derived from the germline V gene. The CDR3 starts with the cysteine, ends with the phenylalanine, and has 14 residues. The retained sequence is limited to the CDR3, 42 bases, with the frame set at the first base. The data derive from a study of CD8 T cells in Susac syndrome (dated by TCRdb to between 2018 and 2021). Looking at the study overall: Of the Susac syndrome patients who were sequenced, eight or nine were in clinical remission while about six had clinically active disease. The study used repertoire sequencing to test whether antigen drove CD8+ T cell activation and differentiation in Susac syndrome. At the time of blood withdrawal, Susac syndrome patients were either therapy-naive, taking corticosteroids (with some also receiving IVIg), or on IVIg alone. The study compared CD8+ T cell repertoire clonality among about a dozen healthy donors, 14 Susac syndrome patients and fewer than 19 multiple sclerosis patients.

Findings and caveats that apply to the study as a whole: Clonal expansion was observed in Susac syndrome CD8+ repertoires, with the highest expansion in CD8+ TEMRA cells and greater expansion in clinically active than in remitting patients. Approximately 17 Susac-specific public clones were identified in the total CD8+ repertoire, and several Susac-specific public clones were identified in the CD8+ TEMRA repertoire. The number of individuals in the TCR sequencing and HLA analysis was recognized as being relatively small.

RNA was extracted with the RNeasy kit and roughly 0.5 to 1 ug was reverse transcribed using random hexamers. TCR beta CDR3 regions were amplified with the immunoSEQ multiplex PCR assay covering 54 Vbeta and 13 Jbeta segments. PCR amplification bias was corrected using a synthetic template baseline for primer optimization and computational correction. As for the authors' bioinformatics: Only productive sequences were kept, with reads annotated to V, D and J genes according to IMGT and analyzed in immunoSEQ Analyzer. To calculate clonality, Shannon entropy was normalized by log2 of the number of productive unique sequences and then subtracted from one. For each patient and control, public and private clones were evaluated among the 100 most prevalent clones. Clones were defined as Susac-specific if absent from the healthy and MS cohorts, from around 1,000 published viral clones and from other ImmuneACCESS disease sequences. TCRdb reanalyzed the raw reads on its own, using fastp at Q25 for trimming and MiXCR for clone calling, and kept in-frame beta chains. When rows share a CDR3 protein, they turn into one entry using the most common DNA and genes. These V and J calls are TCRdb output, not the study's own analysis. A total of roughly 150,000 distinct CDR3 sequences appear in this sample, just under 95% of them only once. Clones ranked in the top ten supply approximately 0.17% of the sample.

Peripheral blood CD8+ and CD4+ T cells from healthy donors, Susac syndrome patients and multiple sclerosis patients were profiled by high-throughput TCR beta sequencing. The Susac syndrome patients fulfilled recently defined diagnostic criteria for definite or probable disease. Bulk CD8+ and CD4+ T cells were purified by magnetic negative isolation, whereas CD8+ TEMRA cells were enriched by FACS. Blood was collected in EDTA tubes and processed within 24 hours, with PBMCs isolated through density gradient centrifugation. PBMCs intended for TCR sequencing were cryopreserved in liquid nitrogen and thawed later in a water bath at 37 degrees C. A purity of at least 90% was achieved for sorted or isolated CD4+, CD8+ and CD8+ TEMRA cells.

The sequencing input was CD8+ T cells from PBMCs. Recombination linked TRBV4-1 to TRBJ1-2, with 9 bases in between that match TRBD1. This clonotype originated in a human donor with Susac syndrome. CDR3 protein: CASSQAGTGIGYTF. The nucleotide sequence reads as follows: TGCGCCAGCAGCCAGGCCGGGACAGGGATAGGCTACACCTTC.